These 4 T cell receptor beta chains were all obtained from the same sample, sequenced in a study of blood T cell repertoires in COVID-19. Data came from immunoSEQ multiplex PCR; TCRdb stores just in-frame clones and leaves some out. The data hold about 260,000 clones, with roughly 86% observed a single time. Sequenced: peripheral blood. These receptors came from a woman aged 25 to 45 with COVID-19, enrolled during active disease.

This clone has only a few counts. The V gene is TRBV6-2 or TRBV6-3, the J gene TRBJ1-2; D may be TRBD1 (6 bases). The V gene's germline CDR1 is MNHEY and CDR2 SVGEGT. V dropped 5 bases and J dropped 1 base, with 8 bases sitting between them. This CDR3 contains 13 residues. CDR3 in amino acids: CASSMDSNYGYTF. The CDR3 coding sequence is TGTGCCAGCAGTATGGACAGTAACTATGGCTACACCTTC.

This clone has just one count. The chain carries TRBV5-1 and TRBJ2-1; 8 bases map to TRBD2. CDR1 and CDR2 (germline): SGHRS, YFSETQ. The CDR3 has 15 amino acids. The junction had 7 bases not matched to a gene; V was cut back by 1 base and J by 7 bases. In nucleotides, the CDR3 is TGCGCCAGCAGCTTGTACAGCGGGAGTGGAAATGAGCAGTTCTTC. Translating it yields CASSLYSGSGNEQFF.

CDR3 protein: CASSFRGREAGYTF. CDR3 DNA sequence: TGTGCCAGCAGTTTTAGAGGCAGGGAGGCTGGCTACACCTTC. The chain employs TRBV7-2 and TRBJ1-2; D possibly corresponds to TRBD1 (5 bases). Trimming cost V 6 bases and J 7 bases, with 18 bases left between them. Germline CDR1 reads SGHTA; CDR2 reads FQGNSA. CDR3 length: 14 amino acids. The entire variable domain, with the rest obtained from reference TRBV7-2 and TRBJ1-2, is as follows: GAGVSQSPSNKVTEKGKDVELRCDPISGHTALYWYRQSLGQGLEFLIYFQGNSAPDKSGLPSDRFSAERTGGSVSTLTIQRTQQEDSAVYLCASSFRGREAGYTFGSGTRLTVV.

This chain joins TRBV3-1 (or the pseudogene TRBV3-2) and TRBJ2-7; the match to TRBD2 covers 8 bases. CDR3 size: 15 residues. The J segment lost 1 base and the V segment lost 4 bases, leaving 6 bases of the junction unmatched. Germline CDR1 reads LGHDT; CDR2 reads YNNKEL (reference sequence). CDR3 amino acids: CASSRAGGSSYEQYF. Written as DNA, the CDR3 is TGTGCCAGCAGCCGGGCGGGGGGCAGTTCCTACGAGCAGTACTTC.